The T cell receptor beta chain under discussion was sequenced for a study of blood T cells in healthy people across ages. The germline V gene encodes CDR1 GTSNPN and CDR2 SVGIG (reference sequence). V shed 2 bases and J shed 0 bases, with 11 bases lying between them. There are 15 residues in the CDR3. This clonotype was picked up a small number of times. Through a sample-barcoded 5' primer and a J-beta primer mix, a second PCR was run for about 6 to 12 cycles. In TCRdb, the 5' RACE reads were re-called with MiXCR into one record per CDR3 protein. The table shows fewer than 800,000 distinct CDR3 sequences, with about 32% occurring only once.

V gene TRBV30 combines with J gene TRBJ1-3, with unresolved D. This TCR was recovered from a woman of 80 years or more in good health. Material: blood. CDR3 DNA: TGTGCCTGGAGTTATCAACGGAGCTCTGGAAACACCATATATTTT. The encoded protein is CAWSYQRSSGNTIYF.